Below, one T cell receptor (beta chain) is given with its context. Survey-level resolution applied to immunoSEQ assay v3.0. TCRdb keeps only in-frame clones here, not all; method: immunoSEQ multiplex PCR. The top ten clones hold approximately 3.2% of a sample with about 48,000 clones, roughly four fifths of them seen once. This CDR3 has 14 residues. In germline, CDR1 is SGHTA, CDR2 FQGNSA. V lost 1 base, J lost 6 bases, and 2 bases stayed unmatched. This entry is derived from a study of long-term antiretroviral therapy in people with HIV. The sequenced sample was unsorted PBMCs, obtained 0.8 years after starting antiretroviral therapy. The receptor's source is a woman aged 18-29 years with HIV. V is TRBV7-2 and J is TRBJ1-5, with TRBD1 matching 8 bases. The CDR3 DNA follows: TGTGCCAGCAGCTTAGGGACAGGGCCTCAGCCCCAGCATTTT. Its translation is CASSLGTGPQPQHF.